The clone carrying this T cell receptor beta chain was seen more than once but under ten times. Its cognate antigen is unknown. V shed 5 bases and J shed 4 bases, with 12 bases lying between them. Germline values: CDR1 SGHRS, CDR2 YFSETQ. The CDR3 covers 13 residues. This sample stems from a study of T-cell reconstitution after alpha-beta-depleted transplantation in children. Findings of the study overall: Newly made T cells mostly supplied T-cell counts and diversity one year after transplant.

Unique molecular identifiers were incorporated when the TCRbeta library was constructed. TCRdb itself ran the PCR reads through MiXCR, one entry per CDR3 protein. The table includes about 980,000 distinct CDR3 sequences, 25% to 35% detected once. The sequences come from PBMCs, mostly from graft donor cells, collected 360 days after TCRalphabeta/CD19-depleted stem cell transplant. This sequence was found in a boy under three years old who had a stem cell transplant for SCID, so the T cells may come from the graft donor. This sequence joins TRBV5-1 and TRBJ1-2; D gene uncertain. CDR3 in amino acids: CASSSTPGYGYTF. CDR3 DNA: TGCGCCAGCAGTTCGACCCCGGGCTATGGCTACACCTTC.